This T cell receptor beta chain is drawn from a study of shared clonotypes between healthy human individuals. The CDR3 contains 15 residues. Germline CDR1 reads SEHNR; CDR2 reads FQNEAQ (reference sequence). V was cut by 5 bases and J by 2 bases, with 16 bases left in between. Study findings and constraints: The study found lower generation probabilities in non-shared clonotypes than in those shared by all four donors.

Terminally differentiated effector memory CD45RA+ cells were excluded from the naive CD8 cells, which were CD45RO-negative and positively selected for CCR7. All the donors were Caucasian adults who lived in Nashville, Tennessee. About this clone: As yet, its antigen is unknown.

Sequencing was at deep level. Each sorted subset replicate got 200 ng genomic DNA, 30,000 or so genomes. Libraries were prepared by immunoSEQ multiplex PCR; TCRdb keeps only in-frame clonotypes and omits some of them. The table records hundreds of thousands of clones, 90% to 97% of them present only once. The V and J genes are TRBV7-9 and TRBJ2-7, with unresolved D. The sample consisted of naive CD8+ T cells sorted from blood. This sequence originates from a man aged 25 to 45 in good health. The CDR3: CASSQGLAGPYEQYF. The CDR3 nucleotides read TGTGCCAGCAGCCAAGGCTTAGCTGGCCCCTACGAGCAGTACTTC.